These 32 T cell receptor beta chains were sequenced from one sample in a study of T cells in tuberculosis (dated by TCRdb to between 2017 and 2018). Library creation used the immunoSEQ multiplex PCR assay. TCRdb obtained this table from immuneACCESS and retained in-frame rearrangements with V and J assigned. These tables miss some clones; where compared with another copy, unresolved V genes account for less than half of the shortfall, and the remainder is unexplained. Counted in this sample were 61,000 or so clones; 81% of them appeared once. The ten largest clones represent roughly 13% of the sample. After being thawed and rested overnight, PBMC were stained with GMM-loaded CD1B tetramer, a Live/Dead dye and anti-CD3, and were then sorted on a FACS Aria II. C32 glucose monomycolate purified from Rhodococcus equi was loaded onto CD1B tetramers. Sequenced material: CD1b-GMM tetramer-negative cells sorted from PBMCs. The meaning of the sample's cell subset or site label: T cells not binding CD1B-GMM tetramer, sorted from same donor. Receptors were obtained from an adult woman with latent tuberculosis.

This rearrangement joins TRBV2 to TRBJ2-1; tentative D call: TRBD2 (5 bases). Germline CDR1 SNHLY, CDR2 FYNNEI. V was trimmed by 5 bases and J by 3 bases, leaving 14 bases between them. The CDR3 consists of 15 residues. CDR3 loop: CASSLNGLVYNEQFF. The CDR3 coding sequence is TGTGCCAGCAGTTTGAACGGACTGGTCTACAATGAGCAGTTCTTC.

The chain uses TRBV15 and TRBJ2-3; no clear D gene. V lost 0 bases and J 2 bases, leaving 12 bases between the germline ends. The V gene's germline CDR1 is LNHNV and CDR2 YYDKDF (reference sequence). The CDR3 extends over 16 amino acids. The CDR3 bases are TGTGCCACCAGCAGAGATCAAGACTTCTACACAGATACGCAGTATTTT. As protein: CATSRDQDFYTDTQYF.

This clone was seen once. The chain recombines TRBV6-6 with TRBJ2-7; 7 bases map to TRBD1. Trimming at V came to 6 bases and at J to 0 bases, leaving 8 bases not matched to a gene. The CDR3 sequence is 15 residues long. In germline, CDR1 is MNHNY, CDR2 SVGAGI (reference sequence). The CDR3 sequence: CASRSQGSLSYEQYF. In DNA form, the CDR3 reads TGTGCCAGCAGATCACAGGGGTCCCTCTCCTACGAGCAGTACTTC.

The chain uses TRBV19 and TRBJ2-1; maybe TRBD1 (5 bases). Trimming removed 4 bases from V and 5 bases from J, with 15 bases in between. This CDR3 has 15 residues. Germline V gene data show CDR1 as LNHDA and CDR2 as SQIVND (reference sequence). The CDR3 loop reads CASSTSMGLNNEQFF. Here the CDR3 DNA reads TGTGCCAGTAGTACCTCGATGGGGCTCAACAATGAGCAGTTCTTC.

This sequence joins TRBV6-6 and TRBJ1-5; no clear D gene. The CDR3 runs 15 residues. Germline V lookup: CDR1 MNHNY, CDR2 SVGAGI (reference sequence). V was trimmed by 6 bases and J by 0 bases, leaving 12 bases between them. This CDR3 reads CASRPLSYSNQPQHF. Written as DNA, the CDR3 is TGTGCCAGCAGGCCACTATCCTATAGCAATCAGCCCCAGCATTTT.

The chain couples TRBV30 to TRBJ2-5; TRBD2 is a possible D gene (5 bases). The germline V gene has CDR1 GTSNPN and CDR2 SVGIG (reference sequence). The CDR3 covers 11 residues. Trimming took 3 bases from V and 5 from J, leaving 7 bases between them. The CDR3 spells CAWRSGETQYF. The CDR3 coding sequence is TGTGCCTGGAGGTCGGGGGAGACCCAGTACTTC. Variable domain in full (rest from reference TRBV30 and TRBJ2-5): SQTIHQWPATLVQPVGSPLSLECTVEGTSNPNLYWYRQAAGRGLQLLFYSVGIGQISSEVPQNLSASRPQDRQFILSSKKLLLSDSGFYLCAWRSGETQYFGPGTRLLVL.

In this sample, this clone turned up once. V usage is TRBV7-3 and J usage is TRBJ2-2; D perhaps matches TRBD1 (6 bases). The CDR3 totals 15 residues. V shed 2 bases and J shed 4 bases, with 11 bases lying between them. In germline, CDR1 is SGHTA, CDR2 FQGTGA. The CDR3 here is CASSLQGTPTGELFF. The CDR3 DNA follows: TGTGCCAGCAGCTTACAGGGGACCCCCACCGGGGAGCTGTTTTTT.

This clone was counted a single time. This rearrangement joins TRBV7-8 to TRBJ2-7; 7 nucleotides match TRBD2. This CDR3 is built from 15 residues. From germline, CDR1 is SGHVS and CDR2 FQNEAQ. With V trimmed by 5 bases and J by 2 bases, 9 bases remained unmatched. The CDR3 sequence: CASSPRTAGAYEQYF. CDR3 in DNA: TGTGCCAGCAGCCCCCGGACGGCGGGAGCCTACGAGCAGTACTTC.

The chain links TRBV7-9 to TRBJ2-2; 13 bases align to TRBD2. Germline lookup yields CDR1 SEHNR and CDR2 FQNEAQ (reference sequence). The CDR3 contains 15 residues. Trimming cost V 11 bases and J 2 bases; bases outside gene matches: 5. The CDR3 protein is CAGTSGASNTGELFF. The DNA for the CDR3 is TGTGCCGGGACTAGCGGGGCTTCTAACACCGGGGAGCTGTTTTTT.

The chain couples TRBV4-2 to TRBJ1-1, with D tentatively TRBD1 (5 bases). Per germline, CDR1 LGHNA and CDR2 YNFKEQ. The V and J ends lost 4 bases and 7 bases respectively, with 10 bases between them. The length of the CDR3 is 12 residues. The CDR3 DNA reads TGTGCCAGCAGCCCCCGGGGGGGTGAAGCTTTCTTT. Its protein is CASSPRGGEAFF.

CDR3 amino acids: CASSLTSGGRNEQFF. CDR3 sequence (DNA): TGTGCCAGCAGTTTAACAAGCGGGGGTCGGAATGAGCAGTTCTTC. The chain is built from TRBV27 and TRBJ2-1, with TRBD2 identical over 8 bases. Germline V gene lookup returns CDR1 MNHEY and CDR2 SMNVEV (reference sequence). Losses at the gene ends were 2 bases for V and 7 bases for J; bases not matched to a gene: 7. CDR3 length: 15 residues.

The chain carries TRBV18 and TRBJ2-1, with TRBD2 identical over 10 bases. The CDR3 covers 22 residues. Germline lookup yields CDR1 KGHSH and CDR2 LQKENI. The V gene end was trimmed by 6 bases and the J gene end by 0 bases; junction bases not matched to a gene: 23. The CDR3 sequence is CASSPAPPGLASRLSSYNEQFF. The CDR3 DNA reads as TGTGCCAGCTCCCCGGCCCCTCCGGGACTAGCGTCCCGATTAAGCTCCTACAATGAGCAGTTCTTC.

This clone was seen a few times. The chain is built from TRBV7-9 and TRBJ2-7, with a possible D match to TRBD2 (7 bases). V lost 5 bases and J 9 bases, leaving 11 bases between the germline ends. Germline CDR1 SEHNR, CDR2 FQNEAQ (reference sequence). This CDR3 has 11 residues. The chain's CDR3 is CASSGGGGQYF. In DNA form, the CDR3 reads TGTGCCAGCAGCGGGGGAGGGGGGCAGTACTTC.

The rearrangement joins TRBV7-6 to TRBJ2-1, with TRBD2 identical over 13 bases. The CDR3 is made up of 14 amino acids. With 5 bases clipped from V and 7 bases from J, the junction kept 2 bases outside the gene matches. Per germline, CDR1 SGHVS and CDR2 FNYEAQ. This CDR3 is CASSGLAGVNEQFF. In nucleotides, the CDR3 is TGTGCCAGCAGCGGACTAGCGGGAGTGAATGAGCAGTTCTTC.

The genes are TRBV13 and TRBJ2-7; D ambiguous. Germline V lookup: CDR1 PRHDT, CDR2 FYEKMQ (reference sequence). V was pared by 5 bases and J by 2 bases, with 7 bases between. The CDR3 runs 12 residues. The CDR3 loop reads CASSRYPYEQYF. DNA for the CDR3: TGTGCCAGCAGCCGCTACCCCTACGAGCAGTACTTC.

The V and J genes are TRBV27 and TRBJ2-5; 7 nucleotides line up with TRBD2. Germline loops: CDR1 MNHEY, CDR2 SMNVEV (reference sequence). V lost 5 bases, J lost 1 base, and 7 bases stayed unmatched. The CDR3 has 15 residues. The CDR3 coding sequence is TGTGCCAGCAGTGGGGGGGTCTGGCCCCAAGAGACCCAGTACTTC. This translates into CASSGGVWPQETQYF.

This clone was detected once. This chain connects TRBV2 to TRBJ2-5; a possible D gene is TRBD2 (6 bases). The tail of the sequence fits TRBJ2-7 better, so the J call may be wrong. The germline CDR1 and CDR2 sequences are SNHLY and FYNNEI. CDR3 size: 13 residues. This CDR3 is CASRRDSTSEQYF. DNA for the CDR3: TGTGCCAGCAGGAGGGACTCAACCTCCGAGCAGTACTTC.

The table lists this clone with a count of one. The chain is built from TRBV12-5 and TRBJ2-1; D is undetermined. The germline V gene has CDR1 LGHNT and CDR2 FRNRAP. V lost 0 bases to trimming and J lost 0 bases, with 15 bases between them. The CDR3 has 18 amino acids. The CDR3 sequence is CASGLVSLGYSSYNEQFF. CDR3 nucleotides: TGTGCTAGTGGTTTGGTGTCCCTAGGTTATAGCTCCTACAATGAGCAGTTCTTC.

The chain joins TRBV6-5 to TRBJ2-7; D gene ambiguous. V was trimmed by 5 bases and J by 4 bases, leaving 15 bases between them. The CDR3 loop spans 14 amino acids. CDR1 is MNHEY, CDR2 SVGAGI, per germline. CDR3 bases: TGTGCCAGCAGTGAAGGTGGGTCGGAGTACGAGCAGTACTTC. As protein: CASSEGGSEYEQYF.

V gene TRBV28 combines with J gene TRBJ1-1; a possible D gene is TRBD1 (6 bases). The CDR3 is 18 residues long. Germline V CDR1 and CDR2: MDHEN, SYDVKM. Trimming took off 6 bases at V and 3 bases at J, with 26 bases between the two ends. CDR3 residues: CASRRGILGWERDTEAFF. The CDR3 DNA is TGTGCCAGCAGGAGGGGGATTTTGGGGTGGGAAAGGGACACTGAAGCTTTCTTT.

V is TRBV7-8 and J is TRBJ1-4, with 9 nucleotides matching TRBD1. Germline loops: CDR1 SGHVS, CDR2 FQNEAQ. The ends lost 5 bases at V and 8 bases at J; junction bases unmatched: 15. The CDR3 is 17 amino acids. The CDR3: CASSPRETGGSGEKLFF. CDR3 coding DNA: TGTGCCAGCAGCCCGAGGGAGACAGGGGGATCAGGGGAAAAACTGTTTTTT.

The chain employs TRBV5-1 and TRBJ2-2, with 14 positions matching TRBD2. Germline loops: CDR1 SGHRS, CDR2 YFSETQ. V shed 4 bases, J shed 5 bases, and the junction held 7 bases outside the gene matches. The CDR3 spans 17 residues. In DNA, the CDR3 is TGCGCCAGCAGCGAACCGGGACTAGCGGGAGAAACCGGGGAGCTGTTTTTT. Its protein product is CASSEPGLAGETGELFF.

The chain couples TRBV19 to TRBJ2-1; 9 nucleotides match TRBD2. The CDR3 has 16 amino acids. Trimming removed 5 bases from V and 2 bases from J; junction bases left unmatched: 7. Germline V gives CDR1 LNHDA, CDR2 SQIVND (reference sequence). The CDR3, as DNA: TGTGCCAGTAGTGGACGAGCGGGGGGTACCTACAATGAGCAGTTCTTC. This gives the protein CASSGRAGGTYNEQFF.

The chain employs TRBV4-2 and TRBJ2-3; the D gene is possibly TRBD2 (6 bases). The CDR3 totals 17 residues. The germline V gene has CDR1 LGHNA and CDR2 YNFKEQ. The ends were cut back, 2 bases at V and 0 bases at J, with 15 bases in the middle. CDR3 region: CASSQPAPGTSTDTQYF. Written as DNA, the CDR3 is TGTGCCAGCAGCCAACCCGCACCAGGGACTAGCACAGATACGCAGTATTTT.

V is TRBV28 and J is TRBJ1-6; perhaps TRBD1 as D (6 bases). The CDR3 totals 16 residues. The ends were cut back, 2 bases at V and 7 bases at J, with 15 bases in the middle. Germline CDR1 and CDR2: MDHEN and SYDVKM. CDR3 loop: CASSLPLQGRNSPLHF. The CDR3 DNA sequence: TGTGCCAGCAGTTTACCCCTGCAGGGGCGGAATTCACCCCTCCACTTT.

Note on this clone: The conserved final phenylalanine or tryptophan is absent from the CDR3, which likely points to a read error. V and J are TRBV27 and TRBJ1-5, with 11 bases fitting TRBD1. V gave up 6 bases and J gave up 4 bases; unmatched junction bases: 5. The germline gives CDR1 MNHEY, CDR2 SMNVEV (reference sequence). The length of the CDR3 is 15 residues. The CDR3 reads CASRRDRGRNQPQHL. The CDR3 DNA is TGTGCCAGCAGAAGGGACAGGGGGAGGAATCAGCCCCAGCATCTT.

The chain employs TRBV5-4 and TRBJ2-2, with D perhaps matching TRBD1 (6 bases). From germline, CDR1 is SGHNT and CDR2 YYREEE (reference sequence). The V gene lost 5 bases and the J gene lost 0 bases, with 8 bases spanning the gap. The CDR3 contains 14 residues. DNA for the CDR3: TGTGCCAGCAGTTGGACAGCGAACACCGGGGAGCTGTTTTTT. This sequence encodes CASSWTANTGELFF. Using reference TRBV5-4 and TRBJ2-2 for the parts outside the CDR3, the full variable domain is ETGVTQSPTHLIKTRGQQVTLRCSSQSGHNTVSWYQQALGQGPQFIFQYYREEENGRGNFPPRFSGLQFPNYSSELNVNALELDDSALYLCASSWTANTGELFFGEGSRLTVL.

J is TRBJ2-1 and V is TRBV9, with D maybe TRBD2 (6 bases). V was pared by 4 bases and J by 9 bases, with 20 bases between. The germline V gene encodes CDR1 SGDLS and CDR2 YYNGEE. The CDR3 runs 15 residues. CDR3 sequence reads: CASSLLYGGEGEQFF. CDR3 DNA: TGTGCCAGCAGCCTCCTTTACGGCGGGGAAGGTGAGCAGTTCTTC.

The rearrangement joins TRBV18 to TRBJ2-1; TRBD2 agrees at 13 bases. Germline CDR1 reads KGHSH; CDR2 reads LQKENI. The CDR3 consists of 17 residues. Unmatched junction bases numbered 11, after V lost 5 bases and J lost 7 bases. The CDR3, as DNA: TGTGCCAGCTCAACTGACCCCCTGACTAGCGGGAGGAATGAGCAGTTCTTC. Its translation: CASSTDPLTSGRNEQFF.

This chain links TRBV7-2 with TRBJ1-1; no clear D gene. The CDR3 spans 14 residues. Germline CDR1 SGHTA, CDR2 FQGNSA. Trimming removed 2 bases from V and 3 bases from J, with 10 bases in between. The CDR3 is CASSLRGFDTEAFF. The CDR3 nucleotides read TGTGCCAGCAGCTTACGAGGGTTTGACACTGAAGCTTTCTTT.

This clone was seen a handful of times. This chain links TRBV28 with TRBJ1-4, with D perhaps TRBD1 (6 bases). The CDR3 has 15 amino acids. Germline assignment: CDR1 MDHEN and CDR2 SYDVKM. V dropped 6 bases and J dropped 0 bases, with 11 bases sitting between them. The CDR3 loop is CASRTGPPTNEKLFF. For the CDR3, the DNA is TGTGCCAGCAGGACAGGTCCACCAACTAATGAAAAACTGTTTTTT.

The rearrangement uses TRBV7-3 and TRBJ2-3, with D tentatively TRBD2 (6 bases). Germline assignment: CDR1 SGHTA and CDR2 FQGTGA. Trimming pared 8 bases from V and 0 bases from J, leaving 21 bases between. The CDR3 totals 17 residues. CDR3 region: CASQRKAGGGSTDTQYF. CDR3 nucleotide sequence: TGTGCCAGCCAGCGGAAGGCCGGGGGAGGTAGCACAGATACGCAGTATTTT.